This TCR beta chain was observed in a study of CD8+ T cells in alopecia areata. CDR1 and CDR2 (germline): SGHVS, FQNEAQ. This CDR3 is built from 13 residues. V lost 3 bases, J lost 7 bases, and 10 bases lay in between. cDNA prepared by RNA extraction and subsequent reverse transcription served as the template for sequencing. Here immunoSEQ multiplex PCR was the method, and the copy in TCRdb shows in-frame clones only, minus some. The sample holds 90,000 or so clones, roughly 47% seen once. Documented treatment: oral pan-JAK inhibitor, 5-10 mg twice daily. It was from alopecia areata patients that lesional scalp punch biopsies and peripheral blood were collected. As regards this clone: Antigen: not known.

Broader study findings: More clonal than normal scalp was lesional scalp, particularly alopecia totalis/universalis. The study found that many expanded lesional clones persisted in scalp and blood during tofacitinib. Tofacitinib produced a significant decrease in scalp clonality and in expanded CD8+ clones among the top 100.

Sequenced material: CD8+ T cells sorted from blood, taken at week 24, from a patient treated with tofacitinib. This chain uses TRBV7-8 with TRBJ1-5, with D unclear. The receptor was isolated from a human donor with alopecia areata. The CDR3: CASSFSTEQPQHF. In DNA form, the CDR3 reads TGTGCCAGCAGCTTCTCCACCGAACAGCCCCAGCATTTT. The full variable domain, with the rest looked up from reference TRBV7-8 and TRBJ1-5, is GAGVSQSPRYKVAKRGQDVALRCDPISGHVSLFWYQQALGQGPEFLTYFQNEAQLDKSGLPSDRFFAERPEGSVSTLKIQRTQQEDSAVYLCASSFSTEQPQHFGDGTRLSIL.